Listed below are T cell receptor beta chains from one sample, sequenced in a study of blood T cell repertoires in COVID-19. The protocol was immunoSEQ multiplex PCR, while the TCRdb copy is restricted to in-frame clones and leaves out a portion. This table has hundreds of thousands of clones, 89% appearing once. The sequenced sample was peripheral blood. Every receptor here comes from a man aged 60 to 69 who had recovered from COVID-19. CDR3s include the opening cysteine and the closing phenylalanine or tryptophan. A D gene is named only where the DNA matches it firmly. Only some rows state a clone size, as once, few, many or a class for expanded clones.

clone size,V gene,J gene,D gene,CDR3 DNA,CDR3 protein
once,TRBV9,TRBJ2-3,.,TGTGCCAGCAACCCGGAGGGCGCCGGTGGAGCAGATACGCAGTATTTT,CASNPEGAGGADTQYF
.,TRBV9,TRBJ2-3,.,TGTGCCAGCAGCGTAGATCTCGGGGAAGGGGATACGCAGTATTTT,CASSVDLGEGDTQYF
.,TRBV5-1,TRBJ2-7,.,TGCGCCAGCAGCTTCTTAACAGGGGCTCGGGGGGAGCAGTACTTC,CASSFLTGARGEQYF
.,TRBV4-1,TRBJ1-5,.,TGCGCCAGCAGCCAAACAGGTAAGCTACTCAATCAGCCCCAGCATTTT,CASSQTGKLLNQPQHF
.,TRBV12-5,TRBJ1-2,TRBD1,TGTGCTAGTGGTTTGTTAGGACAGGGGGTACATGGCTACACCTTC,CASGLLGQGVHGYTF
.,TRBV6-6,TRBJ2-1,TRBD1,TGTGCCAGCAGTTACGGGACAGGGTTTAACAATGAGCAGTTCTTC,CASSYGTGFNNEQFF
.,TRBV7-2,TRBJ1-4,TRBD1,TGTGCCAGCAGCTTCGGGACAGGGGACGAAAAACTGTTTTTT,CASSFGTGDEKLFF
.,TRBV4-1,TRBJ2-6,.,TGCGCCAGCAGCCAATTCGGTGGGGCCAACGTCCTGACTTTC,CASSQFGGANVLTF
.,TRBV5-8,TRBJ2-7,.,TGTGCCAGCAGCTTTCAGGGGCCAGCCCCCTACGAGCAGTACTTC,CASSFQGPAPYEQYF
.,TRBV29-1,TRBJ1-2,TRBD1,TGCAGCACCGGGACAGGGGGTCGTGGCTACACCTTC,CSTGTGGRGYTF
.,TRBV24-1,TRBJ2-2,.,TGTGCCACCAGTCACCCCAGGGTTACCGGGGAGCTGTTTTTT,CATSHPRVTGELFF
once,TRBV6-6,TRBJ2-5,.,TGTGCCAGCAGTTCTGCGCAAGAGACCCAGTACTTC,CASSSAQETQYF
.,TRBV2,TRBJ2-7,TRBD1,TGTGCCAGCACTTACGGGACAGGTCGTCACGAGCAGTACTTC,CASTYGTGRHEQYF
.,TRBV30,TRBJ2-2,.,TGTGCCTGGAGTCCCCGGAGGAACACCGGGGAGCTGTTTTTT,CAWSPRRNTGELFF
.,TRBV5-8,TRBJ2-2,.,TGTGCCAGCAGCTTGGCAGGGCCCACCGGGGAGCTGTTTTTT,CASSLAGPTGELFF
.,TRBV13,TRBJ2-3,.,TGTGCCAGCAGCTTAGTAGGCGGTGATACGCAGTATTTT,CASSLVGGDTQYF
once,TRBV29-1,TRBJ2-5,.,TGCAGCGTTGATCTGCAGGGGGAGACCCAGTACTTC,CSVDLQGETQYF
few,TRBV14,TRBJ1-1,.,TGTGCCAGCAGCCAGGGGCAAGGAACAGAAGCTTTCTTT,CASSQGQGTEAFF
.,TRBV11-2,TRBJ1-3,.,TGTGCCAGCAGATCAGGTACCGCCTCTGGAAACACCATATATTTT,CASRSGTASGNTIYF
.,TRBV5-5,TRBJ2-1,.,TGTGCCAGCAGCCAAGGTGACAGGCGGAATGAGCAGTTCTTC,CASSQGDRRNEQFF
.,TRBV28,TRBJ2-1,TRBD1,TGTGCCAGCAGTTCCCGTTCCGGGACAGGGGGCCTAGGACGCCAGGGGCAGCAGTTCTTC,CASSSRSGTGGLGRQGQQFF
.,TRBV24-1,TRBJ2-1,TRBD1,TGTGCCACCAGTGAGGCGACAGGGAAGGATGAGCAGTTCTTC,CATSEATGKDEQFF
.,TRBV7-2,TRBJ2-5,TRBD2,TGTGCCAGCAGTATAGCGGGGGGGGACCCTCGAGAGACCCAGTACTTC,CASSIAGGDPRETQYF
.,TRBV5-6,TRBJ2-1,TRBD1,TGTGCCAGCAGCTTGGCGGGACAGGGGGTATACAATGAGCAGTTCTTC,CASSLAGQGVYNEQFF
once,TRBV5-4,TRBJ2-7,TRBD2,TGTGCCAGCAGCCCGACTAGCGGGAGGAGCTCCTACGAGCAGTACTTC,CASSPTSGRSSYEQYF
.,TRBV12-3/TRBV12-4,TRBJ1-4,.,TGTGCCAGCGGCATGACAGGTGAAAAACTGTTTTTT,CASGMTGEKLFF
once,TRBV5-6,TRBJ2-1,TRBD1,TGTGCCAGCAGCCAACAGGGGACGGGTGCCCTCTCCTACAATGAGCAGTTCTTC,CASSQQGTGALSYNEQFF
.,TRBV6-2/TRBV6-3,TRBJ2-3,TRBD2,TGTGCCAGCAGTTCACCTCTAGCGGGGGGGCCAACAGATACGCAGTATTTT,CASSSPLAGGPTDTQYF
.,TRBV10-3,TRBJ1-1,TRBD1,TGTGCCACCACGGGACAGGCGAACACTGAAGCTTTCTTT,CATTGQANTEAFF
.,TRBV28,TRBJ2-5,TRBD1,TGTGCCAGCAGCACAGGGGGCGTTTCAGAGACCCAGTACTTC,CASSTGGVSETQYF
.,TRBV5-4,TRBJ1-2,TRBD1,TGTGCCAGCAGCAGGAGGGGACAGGGAGGCTATGGCTACACCTTC,CASSRRGQGGYGYTF